What follows are 21 T cell receptor beta chains derived from one specimen sequenced in a study of T cell responses to AZD1222 COVID-19 vaccine. Measured with immunoSEQ multiplex PCR; TCRdb has only the in-frame clones, and not every one. Of 85,000 to 130,000 clones in the sample, 90% are singletons; the top ten hold 7% to 9%. The sequencing here drew on peripheral blood, taken 28 days after the second AZD1222 dose. The source of these receptors is an adult who received the AZD1222 COVID-19 vaccine.

The V gene is TRBV27, the J gene TRBJ2-7; a weak D match, TRBD2 (6 bases). With 2 bases removed from V and 0 bases from J, the gap between germline ends came to 11 bases. The CDR3 is 15 amino acids. CDR1 and CDR2 from the germline V gene are MNHEY and SMNVEV (reference sequence). In nucleotides, the CDR3 is TGTGCCAGCAGTTTAGAAGGCGGGGTCTCCTACGAGCAGTACTTC. Amino acids: CASSLEGGVSYEQYF.

The rearrangement uses TRBV7-8 and TRBJ2-2; 13 bases line up with TRBD2. The CDR3 extends over 16 amino acids. The J segment lost 4 bases and the V segment lost 5 bases, leaving 4 bases of the junction unmatched. Looked up from germline, CDR1 is SGHVS and CDR2 is FQNEAQ. The CDR3 protein is CASSKGLAGPTGELFF. The CDR3 nucleotides read TGTGCCAGCAGCAAGGGACTAGCGGGGCCCACCGGGGAGCTGTTTTTT.

This sequence joins TRBV3-1 (or the pseudogene TRBV3-2) and TRBJ1-1; 7 positions match TRBD1. V lost 2 bases and J lost 3; bases outside the gene matches: 0. This CDR3 spans 13 amino acids. Per the germline V gene, CDR1 is LGHDT and CDR2 is YNNKEL (reference sequence). The CDR3 DNA is TGTGCCAGCAGCCAAACAGGGGACACTGAAGCTTTCTTT. Translating it yields CASSQTGDTEAFF.

This clone was seen once. This chain connects TRBV5-1 to TRBJ1-4, with D maybe TRBD1 (5 bases). This CDR3 has 15 residues. V shed 1 base and J shed 5 bases, with 12 bases lying between them. Germline loops: CDR1 SGHRS, CDR2 YFSETQ. CDR3 in DNA: TGCGCCAGCAGCTTGAAACGGGACTGGAATGAAAAACTGTTTTTT. This codes for CASSLKRDWNEKLFF.

The chain has TRBV19 and TRBJ2-3, with 12 bases fitting TRBD2. This CDR3 has 17 residues. The J segment lost 6 bases and the V segment lost 0 bases, leaving 7 bases of the junction unmatched. Germline V gene lookup returns CDR1 LNHDA and CDR2 SQIVND (reference sequence). Here the CDR3 reads CASSIEITSGGPDTQYF. In nucleotides, the CDR3 is TGTGCCAGTAGTATAGAAATTACTAGCGGGGGGCCCGATACGCAGTATTTT.

The chain couples TRBV9 to TRBJ1-1; the D gene is possibly TRBD1 (5 bases). This CDR3 is built from 17 residues. Germline V lookup: CDR1 SGDLS, CDR2 YYNGEE. The V and J ends lost 0 bases and 4 bases respectively, with 19 bases between them. CDR3 residues: CASSVVPLPTGSTEAFF. Written as DNA, the CDR3 is TGTGCCAGCAGCGTAGTACCCCTCCCAACAGGTAGCACTGAAGCTTTCTTT.

The chain links TRBV6-5 to TRBJ2-7, with TRBD1 matching over 7 bases. The CDR3 is made up of 12 amino acids. V gave up 8 bases and J gave up 6 bases; unmatched junction bases: 7. CDR1 is MNHEY and CDR2 is SVGAGI in the germline V gene. In DNA form, the CDR3 reads TGTGCCAGCCAACCCAGGGGGTCCGAGCAGTACTTC. It codes for CASQPRGSEQYF.

This sequence joins TRBV3-1 (or the pseudogene TRBV3-2) and TRBJ2-2, with D maybe TRBD2 (5 bases). Germline CDR1 and CDR2: LGHDT and YNNKEL (reference sequence). The CDR3 consists of 15 residues. Trimming pared 3 bases from V and 3 bases from J, leaving 11 bases between. This CDR3 reads CASSHFGRDTGELFF. The CDR3 DNA follows: TGTGCCAGCAGCCATTTTGGGCGGGACACCGGGGAGCTGTTTTTT.

This clone was seen more than once but under ten times. The chain recombines TRBV5-4 with TRBJ1-2; D not certain. V lost 1 base and J lost 8, with 9 bases in between. Per the germline V gene, CDR1 is SGHNT and CDR2 is YYREEE (reference sequence). There are 12 residues in the CDR3. CDR3 region: CASSLPKFGYTF. CDR3 in DNA: TGTGCCAGCAGCTTGCCCAAGTTCGGCTACACCTTC. Based on the CDR3 plus reference TRBV5-4 and TRBJ1-2, the full variable domain is ETGVTQSPTHLIKTRGQQVTLRCSSQSGHNTVSWYQQALGQGPQFIFQYYREEENGRGNFPPRFSGLQFPNYSSELNVNALELDDSALYLCASSLPKFGYTFGSGTRLTVV.

The V and J genes are TRBV9 and TRBJ2-1; D possibly corresponds to TRBD2 (7 bases). Germline CDR1 SGDLS, CDR2 YYNGEE. V gave up 4 bases and J gave up 2 bases, with 19 bases separating them. The CDR3 consists of 17 residues. CDR3 region: CASSPSRGGAAYNEQFF. CDR3 sequence (DNA): TGTGCCAGCAGCCCAAGTAGAGGGGGGGCCGCCTACAATGAGCAGTTCTTC.

V and J are TRBV10-3 and TRBJ1-1, with 8 bases that match TRBD1. The ends lost 6 bases at V and 4 bases at J; junction bases unmatched: 4. Germline assignment: CDR1 ENHRY and CDR2 SYGVKD. The CDR3 covers 13 residues. The CDR3 DNA reads as TGTGCCATCAGCGCCACAGGGGGCACTGAAGCTTTCTTT. Amino acids: CAISATGGTEAFF.

V gene TRBV20-1 combines with J gene TRBJ2-5; 7 bases align to TRBD2. Germline V gives CDR1 DFQATT, CDR2 SNEGSKA (reference sequence). V lost 3 bases to trimming and J lost 1 base; unmatched junction nucleotides: 5. The CDR3 has 14 residues. CDR3 in amino acids: CSASTGGTQETQYF. CDR3 bases: TGCAGTGCTAGTACGGGGGGAACCCAAGAGACCCAGTACTTC.

The sample holds one count of this clone. The chain joins TRBV4-3 to TRBJ2-3, with 8 bases aligning to TRBD2. Germline trimming cut 1 base from V and 6 bases from J; bases unmatched to any gene: 9. The CDR3 runs 16 residues. CDR1 LGHNA and CDR2 YSLEER come from the germline V gene. Here the CDR3 DNA reads TGCGCCAGCAGCCAAGTTTCAGCGGGGGAGAGGGATACGCAGTATTTT. It specifies CASSQVSAGERDTQYF.

This clone was seen just once. J is TRBJ2-1 and V is TRBV27; no reliable D call. CDR1 MNHEY and CDR2 SMNVEV come from the germline V gene (reference sequence). With 6 bases removed from V and 6 bases from J, the gap between germline ends came to 12 bases. The CDR3 is 13 amino acids. Here the CDR3 DNA reads TGTGCCAGCAGCAGGCTAGAACCCAATGAGCAGTTCTTC. It yields the protein CASSRLEPNEQFF.

V and J are TRBV9 and TRBJ2-1; D is undetermined. Per germline, CDR1 SGDLS and CDR2 YYNGEE. The CDR3 covers 15 residues. V lost 1 base and J 7 bases, leaving 15 bases between the germline ends. CDR3 bases: TGTGCCAGCAGCGTATGGGTTAATGGGTTGAATGAGCAGTTCTTC. It is translated as CASSVWVNGLNEQFF.

This sequence joins TRBV12-3 or TRBV12-4 and TRBJ1-5; D unresolved. Trimming cost V 4 bases and J 1 base, with 5 bases left between them. This CDR3 has 13 residues. CDR3 sequence reads: CASSSWSNQPQHF. As DNA, the CDR3 is TGTGCCAGCAGTTCGTGGAGCAATCAGCCCCAGCATTTT.

This chain joins TRBV21-1 and TRBJ1-5; TRBD1, as called in the table, went unchecked against the DNA. TRBV21-1 is reported as a pseudogene. This CDR3 is 20 amino acids long. CDR3 amino acids: CASSKALRGQGLGGNQPQHF. In nucleotides, the CDR3 is TGTGCCAGCAGCAAAGCGCTGAGGGGACAGGGTCTTGGCGGCAATCAGCCCCAGCATTTT.

V gene TRBV3-1 (or the pseudogene TRBV3-2) combines with J gene TRBJ1-1; D uncertain. Deletions cut 4 bases from V and 1 base from J, with 10 bases between. CDR3 length: 14 residues. Germline loops: CDR1 LGHDT, CDR2 YNNKEL (reference sequence). The chain's CDR3 is CASSLLQPNTEAFF. DNA for the CDR3: TGTGCCAGCAGCCTTCTCCAGCCGAACACTGAAGCTTTCTTT.

The CDR3 nucleotides are TGCGCCAGCAGCTTGGGGGACAGGGGTGGGTACACTGAAGCTTTCTTT. Protein product: CASSLGDRGGYTEAFF. V usage is TRBV5-1 and J usage is TRBJ1-1; TRBD1 matches at 10 bases. CDR1 and CDR2 (germline): SGHRS, YFSETQ. J lost 3 bases, V lost 0 bases, and 5 bases had no gene match. CDR3 length equals 16 residues.

This rearrangement joins TRBV29-1 to TRBJ1-2, with 7 positions matching TRBD1. The CDR3 is made up of 14 amino acids. Germline CDR1 is SQVTM and CDR2 is ANQGSEA. V lost 0 bases to trimming and J lost 5 bases; unmatched junction nucleotides: 6. CDR3: CSVEDPGGRYGYTF. CDR3 nucleotide sequence: TGCAGCGTTGAAGATCCAGGGGGACGGTATGGCTACACCTTC.

The sample holds a few counts of this clone. V gene TRBV6-4 combines with J gene TRBJ2-2, with 8 bases matching TRBD1. V shed 0 bases, J shed 6 bases, and the junction held 0 bases outside the gene matches. CDR3 length: 14 amino acids. Germline V gives CDR1 MRHNA, CDR2 SNTAGT. The CDR3 DNA is TGTGCCAGCAGTGACTCGACAGGGGCCGGGGAGCTGTTTTTT. Translated: CASSDSTGAGELFF.